Below, 31 T cell receptor beta chains from the same sample are listed, as sequenced in a study of blood T cell repertoires in COVID-19. Only in-frame clones appear in the TCRdb table, and some are missing; sequencing was by immunoSEQ multiplex PCR. The table includes a few hundred thousand clones, roughly 90% detected once. Sequenced: peripheral blood. The source of these receptors is a woman aged 50 to 60 with active or convalescent COVID-19.

This rearrangement joins TRBV28 to TRBJ2-5; 8 bases match TRBD1. The CDR3 covers 15 residues. The V and J ends lost 3 bases and 5 bases, in that order; junction bases with no gene match: 8. Germline V gene sequence: CDR1 MDHEN, CDR2 SYDVKM. The CDR3 DNA sequence: TGTGCCAGCAGTTTCGGACAGGGCTTGCTTGAGACCCAGTACTTC. Amino acids: CASSFGQGLLETQYF. The whole variable domain, filled in from reference TRBV28 and TRBJ2-5, reads DVKVTQSSRYLVKRTGEKVFLECVQDMDHENMFWYRQDPGLGLRLIYFSYDVKMKEKGDIPEGYSVSREKKERFSLILESASTNQTSMYLCASSFGQGLLETQYFGPGTRLLVL.

The genes are TRBV7-9 and TRBJ2-1; TRBD1 matches at 7 bases. V lost 6 bases and J lost 15; bases outside the gene matches: 23. The germline CDR1 and CDR2 sequences are SEHNR and FQNEAQ (reference sequence). This CDR3 is built from 16 residues. The CDR3 protein is CASRYNLGTEDPGPFF. The CDR3 DNA reads as TGTGCCAGCAGATACAATCTCGGGACAGAGGATCCCGGCCCGTTCTTC.

This clone is a singleton in its sample. The CDR3 sequence: CASSQAPAGANTGELFF. Written as DNA, the CDR3 is TGCGCCAGCAGCCAAGCCCCAGCGGGAGCTAACACCGGGGAGCTGTTTTTT. The chain combines TRBV4-1 with TRBJ2-2; 8 bases are a match to TRBD2. The CDR3 consists of 17 residues. Per the germline V gene, CDR1 is MGHRA and CDR2 is YSYEKL. With 1 base clipped from V and 2 bases from J, the junction kept 6 bases outside the gene matches.

V gene TRBV30 combines with J gene TRBJ2-6; 9 bases are a match to TRBD2. J lost 0 bases, V lost 8 bases, and 8 bases had no gene match. The CDR3 extends over 16 amino acids. Germline CDR1 GTSNPN, CDR2 SVGIG (reference sequence). In DNA, the CDR3 is TGTGCCAGGACTAGCGATGTATACTCTGGGGCCAACGTCCTGACTTTC. The encoded protein is CARTSDVYSGANVLTF.

This chain joins TRBV28 and TRBJ2-7, with a possible D match to TRBD2 (5 bases). V lost 3 bases and J lost 1, with 13 bases in between. The CDR3 extends over 15 amino acids. Per germline, CDR1 MDHEN and CDR2 SYDVKM. CDR3 residues: CASSFLRGMSYEQYF. The CDR3, as DNA: TGTGCCAGCAGTTTCTTGAGAGGGATGTCCTACGAGCAGTACTTC.

The V and J genes are TRBV7-9 and TRBJ1-2; 9 nucleotides line up with TRBD1. The CDR3 has 15 residues. Germline V lookup: CDR1 SEHNR, CDR2 FQNEAQ (reference sequence). Trimming removed 1 base from V and 3 bases from J; junction bases left unmatched: 3. The CDR3 sequence: CASSLGDRVDYGYTF. The CDR3, as DNA: TGTGCCAGCAGCTTAGGGGACAGGGTGGACTATGGCTACACCTTC.

The rearrangement links TRBV2 to TRBJ2-7, with 10 bases lining up with TRBD2. The germline V gene encodes CDR1 SNHLY and CDR2 FYNNEI. The trim removed 6 bases at V and 2 bases at J, leaving 7 bases unmatched. The CDR3 consists of 15 residues. The CDR3 spells CASRAMTSGPYEQYF. The CDR3 region has the DNA TGTGCCAGCAGGGCTATGACTAGCGGGCCCTACGAGCAGTACTTC.

The chain carries TRBV11-3 and TRBJ2-1; 7 bases line up with TRBD1. Germline loops: CDR1 SGHNT, CDR2 YENEEA. The CDR3 runs 15 residues. J lost 0 bases, V lost 1 base, and 0 bases had no gene match. The CDR3 DNA is TGTGCCAGCAGCTTAGGGGACAGCTCCTACAATGAGCAGTTCTTC. This codes for CASSLGDSSYNEQFF.

The chain joins TRBV13 to TRBJ1-1; TRBD1 is a possible D gene (6 bases). The V end lost 7 bases, the J end lost 1 base, and 13 bases lay between the germline ends. The CDR3 consists of 14 residues. Germline CDR1 and CDR2: PRHDT and FYEKMQ (reference sequence). The CDR3 DNA reads TGTGCCAGCACCGGGGGGGGGCGGAACACTGAAGCTTTCTTT. This codes for CASTGGGRNTEAFF.

The CDR3 sequence: CASSSLRDTLLYSGNTIYF. The CDR3 DNA reads as TGTGCCAGCAGCTCGCTCCGGGACACTTTACTTTACTCTGGAAACACCATATATTTT. The chain employs TRBV11-2 and TRBJ1-3, with D tentatively TRBD1 (6 bases). Germline loops: CDR1 SGHAT, CDR2 FQNNGV. The ends were cut back, 4 bases at V and 0 bases at J, with 22 bases in the middle. The CDR3 consists of 19 residues.

The chain uses TRBV5-1 and TRBJ2-1; TRBD2 matches at 8 bases. This CDR3 comprises 15 residues. V was clipped by 0 bases and J by 8 bases; unmatched bases: 7. Germline V CDR1 and CDR2: SGHRS, YFSETQ. In DNA form, the CDR3 reads TGCGCCAGCAGCTTGGAACGGGGGGGCCGAGATGAGCAGTTCTTC. Translation: CASSLERGGRDEQFF.

The DNA of the CDR3 is TGTGCCAGCTCACCCTCAAGCGGGGGGGCCCAATCCGAGCAGTTCTTC. Its translation: CASSPSSGGAQSEQFF. V usage is TRBV18 and J usage is TRBJ2-1; 10 bases agree with TRBD2. This CDR3 region has 16 residues. Germline loops: CDR1 KGHSH, CDR2 LQKENI. The V segment lost 3 bases and the J segment 10 bases; nucleotides outside the gene matches: 12.

The chain recombines TRBV5-1 with TRBJ2-1; TRBD2 matches at 12 bases. Unmatched junction bases numbered 11, after V lost 0 bases and J lost 10 bases. Germline V gene sequence: CDR1 SGHRS, CDR2 YFSETQ. This CDR3 comprises 17 residues. CDR3 sequence: CASSLAGTSGPPGEQFF. For the CDR3, the DNA is TGCGCCAGCAGCTTGGCGGGGACTAGCGGGCCCCCAGGAGAGCAGTTCTTC.

The chain links TRBV6-2 or TRBV6-3 to TRBJ1-4; tentative D call: TRBD1 (6 bases). The CDR3 totals 15 residues. V shed 2 bases and J shed 2 bases, with 9 bases lying between them. The V gene's germline CDR1 is MNHEY and CDR2 SVGEGT. As DNA, the CDR3 is TGTGCCAGCAGTTACCTCGGACAGACTAATGAAAAACTGTTTTTT. Amino acids: CASSYLGQTNEKLFF.

There are a few counts of this clone. This chain uses TRBV2 with TRBJ2-1; D gene uncertain. The CDR3 runs to 12 residues. Germline V gene sequence: CDR1 SNHLY, CDR2 FYNNEI. The V end was cut by 2 bases, the J end by 9 bases, with 8 bases between. CDR3: CASSELTGEQFF. CDR3 in DNA: TGTGCCAGCAGTGAATTAACGGGTGAGCAGTTCTTC.

This clone was observed a single time. V gene TRBV10-3 combines with J gene TRBJ2-5; possible D gene TRBD2, 6 bases. Germline V lookup: CDR1 ENHRY, CDR2 SYGVKD. The CDR3 covers 13 residues. The CDR3 DNA reads TGTGCTCATCAAAGGGACTCCCAAGAGACCCAGTACTTC. It translates to CAHQRDSQETQYF.

The chain links TRBV10-2 to TRBJ2-5, with 9 bases aligning to TRBD2. CDR3 length equals 16 residues. Looked up from germline, CDR1 is WSHSY and CDR2 is SAAADI. V was clipped by 4 bases and J by 6 bases; unmatched bases: 12. CDR3 sequence (DNA): TGCGCCAGCAGTGTTACCAGCGGGGGGCCCGTTAAGACCCAGTACTTC. It is translated as CASSVTSGGPVKTQYF.

This clone was observed many times. The chain links TRBV21-1 to TRBJ2-3; the table gives TRBD1 as D, unverified against the DNA. TRBV21-1 counts as a pseudogene. This CDR3 has 18 residues. CDR3 bases: TGTGCCAGCAGCTCTGGGGGCCAGGCCTTCCTCTGCACAGATACGCAGTATTTT. Translating it yields CASSSGGQAFLCTDTQYF.

The genes are TRBV5-1 and TRBJ2-5; D is unclear. Germline lookup yields CDR1 SGHRS and CDR2 YFSETQ. The CDR3 runs to 12 residues. V lost 0 bases and J 3 bases, leaving 3 bases between the germline ends. CDR3 region: CASSLVEETQYF. The CDR3 DNA follows: TGCGCCAGCAGCTTGGTAGAAGAGACCCAGTACTTC.

V and J are TRBV9 and TRBJ2-7, with D perhaps TRBD1 (6 bases). The CDR3 runs 14 residues. Germline V gene sequence: CDR1 SGDLS, CDR2 YYNGEE. V lost 6 bases and J 3 bases, leaving 16 bases between the germline ends. The CDR3 region has the DNA TGTGCCAGCACCCCACATGCAGGGGACTACGAGCAGTACTTC. Amino acids: CASTPHAGDYEQYF.

The V and J genes are TRBV7-3 and TRBJ2-1, with no clear D. V was shortened by 2 bases and J by 6 bases, with 8 bases between the two germline ends. Germline V gives CDR1 SGHTA, CDR2 FQGTGA. This CDR3 contains 13 residues. The CDR3 region has the DNA TGTGCCAGCAGCTTATCTAGTGGCAATGAGCAGTTCTTC. Translating it yields CASSLSSGNEQFF.

The CDR3 region is CASGQGAGSPLHF. The CDR3 nucleotides read TGTGCCTCCGGACAGGGGGCAGGATCACCCCTCCACTTT. The chain uses TRBV30 and TRBJ1-6, with 11 bases identical to TRBD1. CDR1 and CDR2 from the germline V gene are GTSNPN and SVGIG (reference sequence). The CDR3 consists of 13 residues. J gave up 10 bases and V 7 bases, and 6 bases lay outside the gene matches.

This clone was picked up many times. DNA for the CDR3: TGTGCCAGCAGTTTACGACTAGTTAATGAGCAGTTCTTC. Protein sequence: CASSLRLVNEQFF. The V call is TRBV6-2 or TRBV6-3, the J call TRBJ2-1; D is possibly TRBD2 (6 bases). CDR3 length: 13 residues. The germline gives CDR1 MNHEY, CDR2 SVGEGT. Trimming removed 4 bases from V and 7 bases from J, with 11 bases in between.

The genes are TRBV10-3 and TRBJ1-2; TRBD1 matches 8 bases. V lost 8 bases, J lost 6 bases, and 8 bases stayed unmatched. The CDR3 totals 13 residues. Germline lookup yields CDR1 ENHRY and CDR2 SYGVKD. The CDR3 is CAIPSQGADGYTF. The DNA for the CDR3 is TGTGCCATCCCCAGCCAGGGGGCCGATGGCTACACCTTC.

CDR3 coding DNA: TGTGCCAGCAGTACCCGTCAGGGCATCGGCTATGGCTACACCTTC. Its protein product is CASSTRQGIGYGYTF. J is TRBJ1-2 and V is TRBV6-6, with a tentative D call TRBD1 (5 bases). Germline CDR1 reads MNHNY; CDR2 reads SVGAGI (reference sequence). This CDR3 comprises 15 residues. V was pared by 5 bases and J by 4 bases, with 17 bases between.

The chain links TRBV6-5 to TRBJ2-7, with D unclear. The CDR3 is 14 amino acids. Trimming took off 2 bases at V and 2 bases at J, with 10 bases between the two ends. Germline CDR1 and CDR2: MNHEY and SVGAGI. CDR3 in DNA: TGTGCCAGCAGTTACGGGCGCAATACCTACGAGCAGTACTTC. This gives the protein CASSYGRNTYEQYF.

The chain joins TRBV7-8 to TRBJ1-3; 8 nucleotides agree with TRBD1. The germline V gene encodes CDR1 SGHVS and CDR2 FQNEAQ. The CDR3 totals 16 residues. Germline trimming cut 5 bases from V and 4 bases from J; bases unmatched to any gene: 10. The CDR3 sequence is CASSPTGTGRGNTIYF. For the CDR3, the DNA is TGTGCCAGCAGCCCCACCGGGACAGGTAGAGGAAACACCATATATTTT.

The gene calls are TRBV18 and TRBJ2-1; TRBD1 might be the D (5 bases). Germline loops: CDR1 KGHSH, CDR2 LQKENI. Trimming removed 4 bases from V and 8 bases from J, with 15 bases in between. The CDR3 runs 14 residues. DNA of the CDR3: TGTGCCAGCTCACTTACAGGTAGAGGAGATGAGCAGTTCTTC. Its protein is CASSLTGRGDEQFF.

This chain's CDR3 is CASRLAGTDTQYF. CDR3 bases: TGTGCCAGCAGACTAGCGGGTACAGATACGCAGTATTTT. This chain links TRBV27 with TRBJ2-3; the match to TRBD2 covers 9 bases. Germline assignment: CDR1 MNHEY and CDR2 SMNVEV (reference sequence). The CDR3 is 13 residues long. The ends lost 6 bases at V and 3 bases at J; junction bases unmatched: 1.

Worth noting for this clone: The same CDR3 is also encoded by other DNA sequences in this sample. CDR3 nucleotides: TGTGCCAGCAGCTCTGGAGGGAGCTCCTACGAGCAGTACTTC. Translation gives CASSSGGSSYEQYF. This chain uses TRBV7-2 with TRBJ2-7; possible D gene TRBD2, 6 bases. Deletions cut 4 bases from V and 0 bases from J, with 10 bases between. This CDR3 contains 14 residues. Germline values: CDR1 SGHTA, CDR2 FQGNSA.

This sequence joins TRBV11-2 and TRBJ1-1; 7 bases agree with TRBD1. The CDR3 sequence is 17 residues long. V lost 2 bases and J lost 0; bases outside the gene matches: 9. CDR1 is SGHAT and CDR2 is FQNNGV in the germline V gene. For the CDR3, the DNA is TGTGCCAGCAGCTTACCCCGACAGGGAGTGATGAACACTGAAGCTTTCTTT. Translated, it gives CASSLPRQGVMNTEAFF.